These 13 T cell receptor beta chains were all obtained from the same sample, sequenced in a study of blood T cell repertoires in COVID-19. Assay: immunoSEQ multiplex PCR; the TCRdb copy retains only in-frame clones and omits some. The sample includes just under 350,000 clones, around 80% of them seen just once. Input material: peripheral blood. The receptors stem from a man aged 30-40 years with active or convalescent COVID-19.

The chain couples TRBV6-2 or TRBV6-3 to TRBJ2-5, with a tentative D call TRBD2 (5 bases). In germline, CDR1 is MNHEY, CDR2 SVGEGT. V shed 4 bases and J shed 2 bases, with 17 bases lying between them. The CDR3 covers 16 residues. The CDR3 DNA reads TGTGCCAGCAGTTCCTTTTCCACCGGGGATCAAGAGACCCAGTACTTC. Translated: CASSSFSTGDQETQYF.

The DNA for the CDR3 is TGTGCCAGCAGTGAAATCCGGAACACTGAAGCTTTCTTT. Protein: CASSEIRNTEAFF. The chain carries TRBV6-1 and TRBJ1-1; D uncertain. V gave up 2 bases and J gave up 1 base, with 5 bases separating them. This CDR3 contains 13 residues. Germline V gene sequence: CDR1 MNHNS, CDR2 SASEGT.

The chain recombines TRBV28 with TRBJ1-1, with D possibly TRBD1 on 5 matching bases. The CDR3 spans 13 residues. Trimming removed 8 bases at V and 11 bases at J, with 21 bases between. CDR1 is MDHEN and CDR2 is SYDVKM in the germline V gene. For the CDR3, the DNA is TGTGCCAGCGCATTGGCAGGGACTAAATCGGCTTTCTTT. It is translated as CASALAGTKSAFF.

The chain carries TRBV5-4 and TRBJ2-1; 9 bases fit TRBD2. The V gene's germline CDR1 is SGHNT and CDR2 YYREEE (reference sequence). This CDR3 spans 16 amino acids. The ends lost 4 bases at V and 9 bases at J; junction bases unmatched: 14. This chain's CDR3 is CASSLPYSGSAIEQFF. In DNA form, the CDR3 reads TGTGCCAGCAGCCTTCCCTATAGCGGGAGTGCGATTGAGCAGTTCTTC. The complete variable domain, with remaining parts taken from reference TRBV5-4 and TRBJ2-1, reads ETGVTQSPTHLIKTRGQQVTLRCSSQSGHNTVSWYQQALGQGPQFIFQYYREEENGRGNFPPRFSGLQFPNYSSELNVNALELDDSALYLCASSLPYSGSAIEQFFGPGTRLTVL.

V and J are TRBV6-1 and TRBJ1-4, with no clear D. Trimming stripped 2 bases from V and 7 bases from J, with 14 bases between. CDR1 is MNHNS, CDR2 SASEGT, per germline. The CDR3 length is 15 residues. The CDR3 DNA is TGTGCCAGCAGTGAATATGGGCTTCCGACTGAAAAACTGTTTTTT. Translating gives CASSEYGLPTEKLFF.

The chain joins TRBV12-5 to TRBJ2-2; 7 bases agree with TRBD1. The germline CDR1 and CDR2 sequences are LGHNT and FRNRAP. With V trimmed by 2 bases and J by 2 bases, 8 bases remained unmatched. The CDR3 sequence is 17 residues long. CDR3 DNA: TGTGCTAGTGGTTTGTCGACAGGGCCCATTAACACCGGGGAGCTGTTTTTT. It encodes CASGLSTGPINTGELFF.

Of note for this clone: Other DNA variants within this sample encode the same CDR3. CDR3 residues: CASSVGGQGATNEKLFF. CDR3 coding DNA: TGTGCCAGCAGCGTAGGAGGGCAGGGGGCAACTAATGAAAAACTGTTTTTT. The chain employs TRBV9 and TRBJ1-4; 7 positions match TRBD1. V shed 0 bases and J 0 bases; nucleotides not matched to a gene: 5. The CDR3 loop spans 17 amino acids. Germline-derived CDR1 and CDR2 are SGDLS and YYNGEE.

This clone came up once. The chain carries TRBV9 and TRBJ2-7; 7 bases are a match to TRBD2. Trimming removed 4 bases from V and 2 bases from J; junction bases left unmatched: 9. Germline-derived CDR1 and CDR2 are SGDLS and YYNGEE. This CDR3 is 15 amino acids long. The chain's CDR3 is CASSPRASGTYEQYF. CDR3 bases: TGTGCCAGCAGCCCCCGGGCTAGCGGTACCTACGAGCAGTACTTC.

V and J are TRBV19 and TRBJ1-3; D might be TRBD1 (5 bases). Looked up from germline, CDR1 is LNHDA and CDR2 is SQIVND (reference sequence). Trimming took off 5 bases at V and 2 bases at J, with 16 bases between the two ends. The CDR3 runs to 16 residues. The CDR3 loop is CASSSLFGTAGNTIYF. CDR3 sequence (DNA): TGTGCCAGTAGTTCCTTATTCGGGACTGCTGGAAACACCATATATTTT.

The J gene is TRBJ2-3, the V gene TRBV6-5; 14 bases are shared with TRBD2. Germline loops: CDR1 MNHEY, CDR2 SVGAGI. This CDR3 spans 15 amino acids. The junction had 4 bases not matched to a gene; V was cut back by 2 bases and J by 9 bases. CDR3 residues: CASSYRTSGGTTQYF. In DNA form, the CDR3 reads TGTGCCAGCAGTTACCGGACTAGCGGGGGGACCACGCAGTATTTT.

V and J are TRBV10-3 and TRBJ2-5, with 8 bases aligning to TRBD1. After removal of 7 bases from V and 0 bases from J, the junction contained 4 bases not matched to a gene. Germline CDR1 and CDR2: ENHRY and SYGVKD. This CDR3 spans 14 amino acids. CDR3 protein: CAITPGQDQETQYF. The CDR3, as DNA: TGTGCCATCACCCCGGGACAGGACCAAGAGACCCAGTACTTC.

The J gene is TRBJ2-7, the V gene TRBV11-3; the match to TRBD2 covers 7 bases. Germline V gene data show CDR1 as SGHNT and CDR2 as YENEEA. The J segment lost 4 bases and the V segment lost 1 base, leaving 1 base of the junction unmatched. There are 13 residues in the CDR3. CDR3 DNA: TGTGCCAGCAGCTTAGGGACTAGATACGAGCAGTACTTC. Amino acids: CASSLGTRYEQYF.

The chain joins TRBV4-1 to TRBJ1-2, with D unresolved. CDR3 size: 16 residues. The germline V gene encodes CDR1 MGHRA and CDR2 YSYEKL. With 0 bases removed from V and 8 bases from J, the gap between germline ends came to 19 bases. The CDR3 protein is CASSQDAVRSAGGYTF. CDR3 in DNA: TGCGCCAGCAGCCAAGATGCCGTCCGGTCAGCGGGGGGCTACACCTTC.